Listed here are 2 T cell receptor beta chains from one sample, sequenced in a study of blood T cells in healthy people across ages. Through a sample-barcoded 5' primer and a J-beta primer mix, a second PCR was run for about 7 to 12 cycles. Each CDR3 protein gets one entry after TCRdb re-called the 5' RACE reads with MiXCR. This sample has 800,000 or so distinct CDR3 sequences, with 25% found just once. The same sample was also studied in work on T cells of mothers and their children.

What was sequenced was blood. The receptors here all came from a boy between 5 and 17 years old in good health.

This clonotype was detected only a few times. This rearrangement joins TRBV27 to TRBJ2-5, with TRBD1 identical over 8 bases. Germline assignment: CDR1 MNHEY and CDR2 SMNVEV (reference sequence). V was pared by 2 bases and J by 5 bases, with 7 bases of the junction left unmatched. This CDR3 has 15 amino acids. CDR3 region: CASSLAGGDGETQYF. The CDR3 DNA follows: TGTGCCAGCAGTTTAGCAGGGGGCGACGGGGAGACCCAGTACTTC.

This clonotype turned up a few times. This chain connects TRBV5-5 to TRBJ2-1; 8 bases match TRBD2. Germline-derived CDR1 and CDR2 are SGHKS and YYEKEE (reference sequence). Trimming took 0 bases from V and 1 from J; bases not matched to a gene: 6. The CDR3 spans 17 residues. The CDR3, as DNA: TGTGCCAGCAGCTTGGGTAGCGGGGATTTGTCCTACAATGAGCAGTTCTTC. It codes for CASSLGSGDLSYNEQFF. Supplemented by reference TRBV5-5 and TRBJ2-1, the full variable domain reads DAGVTQSPTHLIKTRGQQVTLRCSPISGHKSVSWYQQVLGQGPQFIFQYYEKEERGRGNFPDRFSARQFPNYSSELNVNALLLGDSALYLCASSLGSGDLSYNEQFFGPGTRLTVL.